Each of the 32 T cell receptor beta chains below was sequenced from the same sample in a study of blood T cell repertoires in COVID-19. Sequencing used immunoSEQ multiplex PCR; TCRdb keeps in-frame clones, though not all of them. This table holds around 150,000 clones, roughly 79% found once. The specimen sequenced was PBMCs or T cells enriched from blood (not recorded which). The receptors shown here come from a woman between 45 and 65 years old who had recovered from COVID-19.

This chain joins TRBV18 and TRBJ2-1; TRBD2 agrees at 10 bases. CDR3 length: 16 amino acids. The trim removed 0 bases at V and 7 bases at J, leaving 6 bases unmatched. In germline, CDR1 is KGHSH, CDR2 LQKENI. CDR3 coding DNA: TGTGCCAGCTCACCACCCCAGCGGGAGGGTTTAAATGAGCAGTTCTTC. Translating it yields CASSPPQREGLNEQFF.

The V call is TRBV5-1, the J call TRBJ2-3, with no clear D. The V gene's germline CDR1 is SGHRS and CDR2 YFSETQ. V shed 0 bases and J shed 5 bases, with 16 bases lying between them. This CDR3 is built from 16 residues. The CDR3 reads CASSLVQTYREDTQYF. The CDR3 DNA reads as TGCGCCAGCAGCTTGGTACAGACCTACCGAGAAGATACGCAGTATTTT.

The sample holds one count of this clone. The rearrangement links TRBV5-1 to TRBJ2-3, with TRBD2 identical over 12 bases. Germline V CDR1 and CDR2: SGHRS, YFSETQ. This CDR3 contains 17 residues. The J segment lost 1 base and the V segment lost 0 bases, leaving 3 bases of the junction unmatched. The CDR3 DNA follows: TGCGCCAGCAGCTTGGGTCGACTAGCGGGGGGCACAGATACGCAGTATTTT. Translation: CASSLGRLAGGTDTQYF.

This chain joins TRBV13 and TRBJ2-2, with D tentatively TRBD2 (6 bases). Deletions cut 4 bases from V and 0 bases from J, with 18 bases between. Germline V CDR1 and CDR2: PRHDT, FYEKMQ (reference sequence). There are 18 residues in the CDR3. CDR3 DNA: TGTGCCAGCAGCTCCCCCGTGGTGGGGACTTCGAACACCGGGGAGCTGTTTTTT. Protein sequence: CASSSPVVGTSNTGELFF.

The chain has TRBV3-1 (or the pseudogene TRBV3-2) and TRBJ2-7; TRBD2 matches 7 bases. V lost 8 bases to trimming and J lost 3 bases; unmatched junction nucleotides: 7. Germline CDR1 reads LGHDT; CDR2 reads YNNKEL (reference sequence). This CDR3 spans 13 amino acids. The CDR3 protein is CASGGLPSYEQYF. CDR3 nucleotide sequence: TGTGCCAGCGGGGGACTACCAAGCTACGAGCAGTACTTC.

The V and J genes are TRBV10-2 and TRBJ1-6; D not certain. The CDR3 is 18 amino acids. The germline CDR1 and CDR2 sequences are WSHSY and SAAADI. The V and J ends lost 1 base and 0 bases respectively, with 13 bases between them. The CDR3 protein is CASSEYSGLSSYNSPLHF. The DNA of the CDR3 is TGCGCCAGCAGTGAGTACAGTGGACTAAGCTCCTATAATTCACCCCTCCACTTT.

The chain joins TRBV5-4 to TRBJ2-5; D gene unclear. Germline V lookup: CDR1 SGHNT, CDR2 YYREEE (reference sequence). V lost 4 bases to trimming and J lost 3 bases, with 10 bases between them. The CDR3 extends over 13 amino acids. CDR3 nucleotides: TGTGCCAGCAGCCTGTCTACGGAAGAGACCCAGTACTTC. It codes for CASSLSTEETQYF.

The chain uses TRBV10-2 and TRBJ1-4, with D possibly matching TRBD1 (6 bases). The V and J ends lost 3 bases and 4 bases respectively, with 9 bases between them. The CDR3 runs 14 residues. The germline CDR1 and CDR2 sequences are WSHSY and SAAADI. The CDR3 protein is CASSDSDSNEKLFF. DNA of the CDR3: TGCGCCAGCAGTGATTCGGACAGTAATGAAAAACTGTTTTTT.

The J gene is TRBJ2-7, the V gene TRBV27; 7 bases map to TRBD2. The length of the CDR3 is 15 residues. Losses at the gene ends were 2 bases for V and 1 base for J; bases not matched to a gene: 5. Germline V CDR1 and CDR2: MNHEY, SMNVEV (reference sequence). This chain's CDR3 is CASSLNPAGSYEQYF. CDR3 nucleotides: TGTGCCAGCAGTTTAAATCCAGCGGGGTCCTACGAGCAGTACTTC.

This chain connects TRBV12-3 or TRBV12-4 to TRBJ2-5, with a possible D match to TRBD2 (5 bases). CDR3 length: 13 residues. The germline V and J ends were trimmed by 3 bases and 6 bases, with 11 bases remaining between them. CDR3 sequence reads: CASSFGELQTQYF. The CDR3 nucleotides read TGTGCCAGCAGTTTTGGGGAGCTGCAGACCCAGTACTTC.

The CDR3 bases are TGTGCCAGCAGCTGGTGGACAGGGGCAAGGTCGCGAGCTAATGAAAAACTGTTTTTT. This encodes CASSWWTGARSRANEKLFF. This chain uses TRBV5-6 with TRBJ1-4, with TRBD1 matching 9 bases. The CDR3 runs 19 residues. After removal of 3 bases from V and 3 bases from J, the junction contained 15 bases not matched to a gene. The germline V gene encodes CDR1 SGHDT and CDR2 YYEEEE.

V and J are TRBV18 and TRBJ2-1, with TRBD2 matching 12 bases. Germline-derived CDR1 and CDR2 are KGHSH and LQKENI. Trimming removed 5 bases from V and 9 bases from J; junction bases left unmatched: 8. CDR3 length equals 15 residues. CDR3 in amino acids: CASSISSGGAGEQFF. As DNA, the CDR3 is TGTGCCAGCTCAATTTCTAGCGGGGGGGCCGGTGAGCAGTTCTTC.

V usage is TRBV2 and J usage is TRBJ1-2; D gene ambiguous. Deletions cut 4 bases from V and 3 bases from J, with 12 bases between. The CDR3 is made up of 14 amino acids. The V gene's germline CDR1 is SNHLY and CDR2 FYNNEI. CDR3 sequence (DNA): TGTGCCAGCAGTGCCCGGACTGATGACTATGGCTACACCTTC. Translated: CASSARTDDYGYTF.

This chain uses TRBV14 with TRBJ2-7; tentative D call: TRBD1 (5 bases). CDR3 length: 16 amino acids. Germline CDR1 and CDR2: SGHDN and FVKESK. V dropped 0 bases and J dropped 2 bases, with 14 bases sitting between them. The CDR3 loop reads CASSQELGQAPYEQYF. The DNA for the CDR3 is TGTGCCAGCAGCCAAGAATTGGGGCAGGCCCCCTACGAGCAGTACTTC. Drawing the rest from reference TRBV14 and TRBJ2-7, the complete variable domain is EAGVTQFPSHSVIEKGQTVTLRCDPISGHDNLYWYRRVMGKEIKFLLHFVKESKQDESGMPNNRFLAERTGGTYSTLKVQPAELEDSGVYFCASSQELGQAPYEQYFGPGTRLTVT.

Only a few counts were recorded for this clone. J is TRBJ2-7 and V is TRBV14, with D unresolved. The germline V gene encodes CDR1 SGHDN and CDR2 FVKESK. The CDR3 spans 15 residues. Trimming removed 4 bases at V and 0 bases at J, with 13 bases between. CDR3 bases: TGTGCCAGCAGCCTTTCAGGCCAGAGCTCCTACGAGCAGTACTTC. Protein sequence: CASSLSGQSSYEQYF.

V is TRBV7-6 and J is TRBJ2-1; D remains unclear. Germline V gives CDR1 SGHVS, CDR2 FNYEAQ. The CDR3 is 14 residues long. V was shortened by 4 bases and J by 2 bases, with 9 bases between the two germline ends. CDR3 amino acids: CASSSLSPYNEQFF. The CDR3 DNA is TGTGCCAGCAGCTCCCTTAGCCCCTACAATGAGCAGTTCTTC.

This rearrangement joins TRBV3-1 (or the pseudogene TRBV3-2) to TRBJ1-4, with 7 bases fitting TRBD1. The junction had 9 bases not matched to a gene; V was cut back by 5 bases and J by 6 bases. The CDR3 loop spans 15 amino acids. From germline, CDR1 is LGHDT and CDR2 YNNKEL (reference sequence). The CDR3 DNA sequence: TGTGCCAGCAGCTTAAATCACAGGGGAGATGAAAAACTGTTTTTT. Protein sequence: CASSLNHRGDEKLFF.

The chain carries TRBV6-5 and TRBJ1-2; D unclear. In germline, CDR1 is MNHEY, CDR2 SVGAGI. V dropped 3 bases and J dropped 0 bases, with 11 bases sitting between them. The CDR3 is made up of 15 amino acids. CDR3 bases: TGTGCCAGCAGTTATTACGCCGGTTCTAACTATGGCTACACCTTC. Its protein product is CASSYYAGSNYGYTF.

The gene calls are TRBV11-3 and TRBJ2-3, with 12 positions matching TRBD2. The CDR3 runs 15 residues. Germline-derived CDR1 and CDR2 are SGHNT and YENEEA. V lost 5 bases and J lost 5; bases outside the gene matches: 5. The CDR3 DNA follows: TGTGCCAGCAGCCTAGCGGGGGGGGCTTTAGATACGCAGTATTTT. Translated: CASSLAGGALDTQYF.

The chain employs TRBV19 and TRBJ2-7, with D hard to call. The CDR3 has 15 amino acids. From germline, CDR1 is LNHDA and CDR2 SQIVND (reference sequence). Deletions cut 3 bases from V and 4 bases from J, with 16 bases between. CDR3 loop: CASSMRLQGPYEQYF. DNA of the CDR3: TGTGCCAGTAGTATGAGGCTCCAAGGTCCTTACGAGCAGTACTTC.

The CDR3 sequence: CAISVGTGGDHEQYF. The CDR3 region has the DNA TGTGCCATCAGTGTTGGAACAGGGGGCGACCACGAGCAGTACTTC. The gene calls are TRBV10-3 and TRBJ2-7; the match to TRBD1 covers 9 bases. The ends lost 4 bases at V and 5 bases at J; junction bases unmatched: 9. There are 15 residues in the CDR3. Per germline, CDR1 ENHRY and CDR2 SYGVKD.

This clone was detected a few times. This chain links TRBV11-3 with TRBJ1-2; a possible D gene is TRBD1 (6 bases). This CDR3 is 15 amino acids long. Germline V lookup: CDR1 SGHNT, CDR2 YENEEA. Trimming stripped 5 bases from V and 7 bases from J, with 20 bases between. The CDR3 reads CASSGRGGLNTGYTF. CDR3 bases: TGTGCCAGCAGCGGTCGTGGGGGCTTAAACACTGGCTACACCTTC.

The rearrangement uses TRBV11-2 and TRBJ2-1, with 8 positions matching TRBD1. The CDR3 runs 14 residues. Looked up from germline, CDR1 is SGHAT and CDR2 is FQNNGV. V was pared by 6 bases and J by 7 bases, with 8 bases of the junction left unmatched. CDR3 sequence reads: CASRGQGVNNEQFF. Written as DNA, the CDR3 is TGTGCCAGCAGAGGACAGGGTGTGAATAATGAGCAGTTCTTC.

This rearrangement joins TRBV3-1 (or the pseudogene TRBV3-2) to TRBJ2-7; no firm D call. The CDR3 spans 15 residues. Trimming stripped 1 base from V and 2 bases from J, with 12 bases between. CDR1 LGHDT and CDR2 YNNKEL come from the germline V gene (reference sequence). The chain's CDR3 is CASSQGQAPTYEQYF. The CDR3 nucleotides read TGTGCCAGCAGCCAAGGGCAGGCCCCAACCTACGAGCAGTACTTC.

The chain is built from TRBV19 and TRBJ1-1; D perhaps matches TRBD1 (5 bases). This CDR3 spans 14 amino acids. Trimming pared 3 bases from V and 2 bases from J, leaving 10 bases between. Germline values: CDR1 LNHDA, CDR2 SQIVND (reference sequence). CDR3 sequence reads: CASSMLRGNTEAFF. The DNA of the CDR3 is TGTGCCAGTAGTATGTTAAGGGGAAACACTGAAGCTTTCTTT.

Here the CDR3 reads CAWSTLATQYF. The CDR3 DNA sequence: TGTGCCTGGAGTACCCTAGCGACCCAGTACTTC. This sequence joins TRBV30 and TRBJ2-5; possible D gene TRBD2, 5 bases. V lost 2 bases and J 7 bases, leaving 8 bases between the germline ends. The germline V gene has CDR1 GTSNPN and CDR2 SVGIG (reference sequence). The length of the CDR3 is 11 residues.

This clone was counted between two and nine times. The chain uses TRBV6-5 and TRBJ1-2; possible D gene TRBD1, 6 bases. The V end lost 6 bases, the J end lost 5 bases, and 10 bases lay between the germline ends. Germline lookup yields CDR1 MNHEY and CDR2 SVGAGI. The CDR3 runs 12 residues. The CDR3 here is CASRVTGYGYTF. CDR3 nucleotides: TGTGCCAGCAGGGTGACAGGATATGGCTACACCTTC.

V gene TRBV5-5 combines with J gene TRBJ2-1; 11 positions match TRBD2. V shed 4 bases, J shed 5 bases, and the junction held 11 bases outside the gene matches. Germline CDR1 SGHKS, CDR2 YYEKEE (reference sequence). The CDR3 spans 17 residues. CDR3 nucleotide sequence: TGTGCCAGCAGCCCTTTACTTACTAGCGGGAGCAACAATGAGCAGTTCTTC. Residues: CASSPLLTSGSNNEQFF.

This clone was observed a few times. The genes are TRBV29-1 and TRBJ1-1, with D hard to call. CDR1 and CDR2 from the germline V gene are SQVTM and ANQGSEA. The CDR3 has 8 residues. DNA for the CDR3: TGCAAGGGAGGGCAAGCTTTCTTT. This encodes CKGGQAFF.

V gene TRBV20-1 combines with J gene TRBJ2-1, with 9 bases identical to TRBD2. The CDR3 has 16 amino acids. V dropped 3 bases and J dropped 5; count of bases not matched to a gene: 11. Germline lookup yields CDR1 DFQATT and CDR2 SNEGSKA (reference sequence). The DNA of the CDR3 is TGCAGTGCTAGTTTTTTATTAGCGGGAGCCCACAATGAGCAGTTCTTC. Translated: CSASFLLAGAHNEQFF.

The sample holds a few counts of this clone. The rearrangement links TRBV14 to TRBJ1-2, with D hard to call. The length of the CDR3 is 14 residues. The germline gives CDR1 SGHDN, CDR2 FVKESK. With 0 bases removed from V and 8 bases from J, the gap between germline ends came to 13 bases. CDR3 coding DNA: TGTGCCAGCAGCCAAGAAATCGGGGTACGGGGCTACACCTTC. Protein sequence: CASSQEIGVRGYTF.

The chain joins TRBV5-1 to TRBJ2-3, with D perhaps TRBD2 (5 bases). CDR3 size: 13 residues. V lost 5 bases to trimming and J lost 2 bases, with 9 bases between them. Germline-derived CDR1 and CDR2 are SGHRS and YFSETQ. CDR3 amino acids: CASSTGFTDTQYF. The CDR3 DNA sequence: TGCGCCAGCAGTACGGGGTTCACAGATACGCAGTATTTT.